The 17 T cell receptor beta chains presented below share a single source sample, sequenced in a study of tissue T cells after allogeneic stem cell transplantation (dated by TCRdb to between 2022 and 2023). Library generation was performed with the immunoSEQ multiplex PCR assay. TCRdb took over this immuneACCESS table, retaining in-frame rearrangements with V and J assigned. Such tables are incomplete; in checked studies, under half of the missing clones stem from an unresolved V gene, and the remainder is unexplained. This sample comprises 4,500 to 5,000 clones, approximately 30% of them detected only once. The ten most abundant clones make up approximately 9% of the sample. Per the publication, the time point label means: mouse harvest day 14 after allogeneic transplant. Each mouse graft, delivered by tail vein injection, combined 10^6 splenic CD5+ T cells with 10^7 T-cell-depleted bone marrow cells.

The sequenced sample was skin. The receptors were sampled from a female BALB/c mouse given C57BL/6 T cells with graft-versus-host disease after an allogeneic hematopoietic cell transplant.

A note on this clone: Germline and genes here are mouse. The CDR3 reads CASSLTINTGQLYF. The part of the CDR3 DNA that was read is TGTGCCAGCAGTCTGACTATAAACACCGGGCAGCTCTAC. The gene calls are TRBV26 and TRBJ2-2, with D unresolved. The read is 1 residue too short to cover the CDR3 end, so that end is filled in from the germline J gene. The CDR3 spans 14 residues. Trimming took off 2 bases at V and 1 base at J, with 5 bases between the two ends. Per the germline V gene, CDR1 is KGHPV and CDR2 is FQNQEV (reference sequence).

To note about this clone: The gene names here belong to mouse. The read falls 1 residue short of the CDR3 end, and the missing part is taken from the germline J gene. This chain uses TRBV26 with TRBJ1-4; D gene unclear. Trimming stripped 3 bases from V and 4 bases from J, with 6 bases between. Germline V gene data show CDR1 as KGHPV and CDR2 as FQNQEV (reference sequence). There are 13 residues in the CDR3. The CDR3 sequence is CASSLSSNERLFF. The CDR3 DNA, read in part, is TGTGCCAGCAGTCTCAGCAGCAACGAAAGATTATTT.

This clone showed up just a few times. Gene names follow the mouse nomenclature. The read ends 1 residue before the CDR3 terminus; that terminus is restored from the germline J gene. V usage is TRBV1 and J usage is TRBJ2-2; unclear D gene. The CDR3 loop spans 14 amino acids. The V end lost 3 bases, the J end lost 0 bases, and 5 bases lay between the germline ends. The V gene's germline CDR1 is NSQYPW and CDR2 LRSPGD (reference sequence). CDR3 region: CTCSAQANTGQLYF. CDR3 DNA (partial): TGCACCTGCAGTGCTCAGGCAAACACCGGGCAGCTCTAC.

For this clone: Germline and genes: mouse. The CDR3 is cut off 1 residue early in the read; its end comes from the germline J gene. This rearrangement joins TRBV26 to TRBJ2-2; 8 positions match TRBD1. Germline V CDR1 and CDR2: KGHPV, FQNQEV (reference sequence). The V segment lost 1 base and the J segment 4 bases; nucleotides outside the gene matches: 5. CDR3 length: 16 amino acids. The CDR3 sequence: CASSLLQGAGTGQLYF. CDR3 DNA, as far as it was read: TGTGCCAGCAGTCTGTTGCAGGGGGCGGGCACCGGGCAGCTCTAC.

This clone rates as medium-sized. Gene labels here are mouse ones. Here the CDR3 reads CASSLTTSAETLYF. Partial CDR3 DNA: TGTGCCAGCAGTCTGACAACTAGTGCAGAAACGCTGTAT. The V and J genes are TRBV26 and TRBJ2-3; no definite D call. The sequenced fragment ends 1 residue before the CDR3 boundary, so the rest is inferred from the germline J gene. The CDR3 has 14 amino acids. With 2 bases removed from V and 0 bases from J, the gap between germline ends came to 6 bases. The germline CDR1 and CDR2 sequences are KGHPV and FQNQEV (reference sequence).

Sample share makes this clone medium-sized. Gene names follow the mouse nomenclature. The CDR3 sequence is CASSPGQGKGERLFF. The CDR3 bases that were read are TGTGCCAGCAGTCCGGGACAGGGAAAAGGCGAAAGATTATTT. The chain carries TRBV26 and TRBJ1-4; 9 bases are shared with TRBD1. Read data end 1 residue before the CDR3 end; the end is taken from the germline J gene. The CDR3 sequence is 15 residues long. Trimming took 4 bases from V and 7 from J; bases not matched to a gene: 7. CDR1 is KGHPV, CDR2 FQNQEV, per germline (reference sequence).

Turning to this clone: Mouse germline and gene names are used. Read coverage stops 1 residue before the CDR3 terminus; the germline J gene supplies the remainder. The rearrangement joins TRBV12-1 to TRBJ2-3; 8 bases align to TRBD2. Germline values: CDR1 SGHSN, CDR2 HYEKVE. The CDR3 runs 15 residues. J was trimmed by 3 bases and V by 2 bases; bases with no gene match: 6. The sequenced part of the CDR3 DNA is TGTGCCAGCTCTCGGGGGGGCGCGAGGGCAGAAACGCTGTAT. Translating it yields CASSRGGARAETLY. The full CDR3 is CASSRGGARAETLYF.

Of note for this clone: Genes and germline come from the mouse. The CDR3 extends 1 residue past the end of the read, so its final part is completed from the germline J gene. V is TRBV3 and J is TRBJ1-3; the D is unclear. The ends were cut back, 5 bases at V and 4 bases at J, with 6 bases in the middle. This CDR3 contains 12 residues. Germline assignment: CDR1 SNHLY and CDR2 FYNGKV (reference sequence). The CDR3: CASSPGGNTLYF. The sequenced part of the CDR3 DNA is TGTGCCAGCAGCCCCGGAGGAAATACGCTCTAT.

This clone is deemed large. Mouse gene names apply. The read ends 1 residue shy of where the CDR3 ends; the end is completed using the germline J gene. This sequence joins TRBV13-1 and TRBJ2-7, with D perhaps matching TRBD1 (7 bases). Between the trimmed V and J ends, which lost 3 bases and 2 bases, there was a span of 9 bases. The length of the CDR3 is 13 residues. Germline CDR1 and CDR2: NSHNY and SYGAGN. CDR3 bases read: TGTGCCAGCAGTGGCAGGGGGGCCTATGAACAGTAC. Protein sequence: CASSGRGAYEQY. The whole CDR3 region reads CASSGRGAYEQYF.

Of note for this clone: Any gene name here is a mouse gene name. Read coverage stops 1 residue before the CDR3 terminus; the germline J gene supplies the remainder. This chain joins TRBV23 and TRBJ2-5; TRBD1 was called by the table and not checked on the DNA. Germline CDR1 reads KGHTA; CDR2 reads FQNQQP. This CDR3 region has 13 residues. CDR3 region: CSSKGTGGDTQYF. CDR3 DNA, as far as it was read: TGCTCCAGCAAAGGGACAGGGGGAGACACCCAGTAC.

A remark on this clone: Genes and germline are mouse. The sequence runs out 1 residue before the end of the CDR3; the remainder is reconstructed from the germline J gene. V is TRBV13-2 and J is TRBJ2-5, with TRBD2 matching over 10 bases. This CDR3 is 13 amino acids long. The trim removed 5 bases at V and 8 bases at J, leaving 5 bases unmatched. Germline V gene sequence: CDR1 NNHNN, CDR2 SYGAGS (reference sequence). The CDR3 DNA, read in part, is TGTGCCAGCGGAGACTGGGGGGAGGGCACCCAGTAC. It translates to CASGDWGEGTQY. The CDR3 reads in full as CASGDWGEGTQYF.

By its share, this clone is large (0.1 to 1%). Gene names denote mouse genes. From the germline J gene comes the end of the CDR3, since the read stops 1 residue before it. The rearrangement uses TRBV13-1 and TRBJ1-5; D is perhaps TRBD1 (5 bases). The CDR3 has 13 residues. Germline CDR1 is NSHNY and CDR2 is SYGAGN. V gave up 3 bases and J gave up 2 bases, with 6 bases separating them. The CDR3 spells CASSVQDNQAPLF. The sequenced part of the CDR3 DNA is TGTGCCAGCAGTGTACAGGACAACCAGGCTCCGCTT.

In this sample, this clone turned up a few times. Gene labels here are mouse ones. The CDR3 extends 1 residue past the end of the read, so its final part is completed from the germline J gene. The chain joins TRBV3 to TRBJ2-1, with D perhaps TRBD2 (6 bases). CDR1 and CDR2 from the germline V gene are SNHLY and FYNGKV (reference sequence). Trimming shortened V by 7 bases and J by 4 bases, and 11 bases separated the two germline ends. The CDR3 is 13 amino acids. The CDR3 bases that were read are TGTGCCAGCAATCTGGGGTTATATGCTGAGCAGTTC. The encoded protein is CASNLGLYAEQF. The entire CDR3 is CASNLGLYAEQFF.

A note on this clone: Each gene name is a mouse one. Coverage ceases 1 residue before the CDR3 finishes, and the germline J gene fills in the end. The chain couples TRBV26 to TRBJ1-3; 7 bases agree with TRBD1. V shed 6 bases and J 0 bases; nucleotides not matched to a gene: 2. This CDR3 region has 14 residues. Germline CDR1 and CDR2: KGHPV and FQNQEV (reference sequence). CDR3 amino acids: CASRRDSSGNTLYF. The part of the CDR3 DNA that was read is TGTGCCAGCAGGCGGGACAGTTCTGGAAATACGCTCTAT. Supplemented by reference TRBV26 and TRBJ1-3, the full variable domain reads NSKVIQTPRYLVKGQGQKAKMRCIPEKGHPVVFWYQQNKNNEFKFLINFQNQEVLQQIDMTEKRFSAECPSNSPCSLEIQSSEAGDSALYLCASRRDSSGNTLYFGEGSRLIVV.

This clone was detected a few times. Mouse gene names and germline throughout. Coverage ceases 1 residue before the CDR3 finishes, and the germline J gene fills in the end. This chain uses TRBV26 with TRBJ1-1; maybe TRBD1 (6 bases). The CDR3 has 14 amino acids. The germline gives CDR1 KGHPV, CDR2 FQNQEV (reference sequence). V gave up 2 bases and J gave up 1 base, with 8 bases separating them. The CDR3 DNA, read in part, is TGTGCCAGCAGTCTGACAGGGAAAAACACAGAAGTCTTC. This gives the protein CASSLTGKNTEVF. The CDR3 in full is CASSLTGKNTEVFF.

A note on this clone: Mouse names are used for the genes. The read falls 1 residue short of the CDR3 end, and the missing part is taken from the germline J gene. The chain links TRBV26 to TRBJ2-4, with D unclear. Germline values: CDR1 KGHPV, CDR2 FQNQEV (reference sequence). The V end lost 0 bases, the J end lost 0 bases, and 4 bases lay between the germline ends. This CDR3 has 14 residues. CDR3 in amino acids: CASSLSSSQNTLYF. CDR3 DNA, as far as it was read: TGTGCCAGCAGTCTGTCTAGTAGTCAAAACACCTTGTAC.

With respect to this clone: The genes and germline here are from mouse. The CDR3 end is not reached by the read, which stops 1 residue before it; the germline J gene fills it in. This chain links TRBV13-3 with TRBJ2-5, with 7 bases aligning to TRBD2. Germline V gene lookup returns CDR1 NNHDY and CDR2 SYVADS. J was trimmed by 3 bases and V by 6 bases; bases with no gene match: 4. CDR3 length equals 13 residues. CDR3 in amino acids: CASKGLDQDTQYF. The DNA read from the CDR3 is TGTGCCAGCAAAGGACTGGATCAAGACACCCAGTAC.